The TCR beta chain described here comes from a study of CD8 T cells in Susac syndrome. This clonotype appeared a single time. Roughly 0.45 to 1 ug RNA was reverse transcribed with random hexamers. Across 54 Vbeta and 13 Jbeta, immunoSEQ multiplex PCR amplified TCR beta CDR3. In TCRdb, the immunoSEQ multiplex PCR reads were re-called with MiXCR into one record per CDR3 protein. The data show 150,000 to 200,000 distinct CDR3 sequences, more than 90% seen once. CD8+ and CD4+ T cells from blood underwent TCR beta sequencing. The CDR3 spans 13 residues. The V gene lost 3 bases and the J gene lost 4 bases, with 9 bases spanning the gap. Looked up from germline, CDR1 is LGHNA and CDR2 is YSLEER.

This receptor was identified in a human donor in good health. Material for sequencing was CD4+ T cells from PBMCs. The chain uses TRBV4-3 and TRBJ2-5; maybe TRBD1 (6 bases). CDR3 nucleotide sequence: TGCGCCAGCAGCCACACAGGGCCAGAGACCCAGTACTTC. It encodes CASSHTGPETQYF.